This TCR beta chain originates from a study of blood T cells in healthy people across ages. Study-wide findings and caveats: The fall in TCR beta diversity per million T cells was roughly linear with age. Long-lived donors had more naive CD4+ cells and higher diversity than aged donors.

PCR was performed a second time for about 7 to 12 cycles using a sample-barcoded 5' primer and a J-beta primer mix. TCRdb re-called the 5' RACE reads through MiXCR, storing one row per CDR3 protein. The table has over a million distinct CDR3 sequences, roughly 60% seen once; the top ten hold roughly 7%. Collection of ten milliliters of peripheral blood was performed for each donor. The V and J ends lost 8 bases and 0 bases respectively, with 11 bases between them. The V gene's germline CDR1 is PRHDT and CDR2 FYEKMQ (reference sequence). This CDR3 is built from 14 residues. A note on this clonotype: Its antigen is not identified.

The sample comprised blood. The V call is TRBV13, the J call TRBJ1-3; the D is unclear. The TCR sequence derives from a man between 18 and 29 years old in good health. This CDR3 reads CASLGAGSGNTIYF. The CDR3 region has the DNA TGTGCCAGCCTTGGTGCCGGCTCTGGAAACACCATATATTTT.